A selection of T cell receptor beta chains follows, all from one sample in a study of blood T cell repertoires in COVID-19. TCRdb's table, derived via immunoSEQ multiplex PCR, lists solely in-frame clones and lacks some. The repertoire holds roughly 500,000 clones, with 85% to 90% as singletons. The sequencing input was PBMCs or T cells enriched from blood (not recorded which). These receptors came from a woman in her forties who had recovered from COVID-19. Each CDR3 is given with its conserved first and last residue. The D gene is left open where the match is weak. The size of a clone is reported for some rows only, either as once, few or many, or as a class for expanded clones.

v_gene	d_gene	abundance	j_gene	CDR3nt	CDR3aa
TRBV5-1	-	-	TRBJ2-2	TGCGCCAGCAGCTTGGGCGGGGCCGAGCTGTTTTTT	CASSLGGAELFF
TRBV15	TRBD1	-	TRBJ2-7	TGTGCCACCAGCAGAGGCCGGGACCGGGACAGGGCATACGAGCAGTACTTC	CATSRGRDRDRAYEQYF
TRBV18	TRBD2	-	TRBJ2-7	TGTGCCAGCTCACCTCCTAGCGGGAGGACTGGGGAGCAGTACTTC	CASSPPSGRTGEQYF
TRBV24-1	TRBD2	-	TRBJ2-3	TGTGCCATCGCCGGGACTAGCGTTCGAAGCACGCAGTATTTT	CAIAGTSVRSTQYF
TRBV4-3	-	once	TRBJ1-1	TGCGCCAGCAGCCATGGGTACGGGGAAGGCACTGAAGCTTTCTTT	CASSHGYGEGTEAFF
TRBV30	-	-	TRBJ1-6	TGTGCCTGGGCAGGGTATGGTTATTCACCCCTCCACTTT	CAWAGYGYSPLHF
TRBV29-1	TRBD2	-	TRBJ2-1	TGCAGCGTTGAGTTGGGACTAGCGGGCATCTACAATGAGCAGTTCTTC	CSVELGLAGIYNEQFF
TRBV6-4	-	once	TRBJ1-2	TGTGCCAGCAGTGATCACAGAGGCTACACCTTC	CASSDHRGYTF
TRBV7-2	TRBD1	-	TRBJ1-1	TGTGCCAGCAGCCCAGACAGGGATTCCACTGAAGCTTTCTTT	CASSPDRDSTEAFF
TRBV9	TRBD1	few	TRBJ2-5	TGTGCCAGCAGCACCTCGACAGGGGAAAAAGAGACCCAGTACTTC	CASSTSTGEKETQYF